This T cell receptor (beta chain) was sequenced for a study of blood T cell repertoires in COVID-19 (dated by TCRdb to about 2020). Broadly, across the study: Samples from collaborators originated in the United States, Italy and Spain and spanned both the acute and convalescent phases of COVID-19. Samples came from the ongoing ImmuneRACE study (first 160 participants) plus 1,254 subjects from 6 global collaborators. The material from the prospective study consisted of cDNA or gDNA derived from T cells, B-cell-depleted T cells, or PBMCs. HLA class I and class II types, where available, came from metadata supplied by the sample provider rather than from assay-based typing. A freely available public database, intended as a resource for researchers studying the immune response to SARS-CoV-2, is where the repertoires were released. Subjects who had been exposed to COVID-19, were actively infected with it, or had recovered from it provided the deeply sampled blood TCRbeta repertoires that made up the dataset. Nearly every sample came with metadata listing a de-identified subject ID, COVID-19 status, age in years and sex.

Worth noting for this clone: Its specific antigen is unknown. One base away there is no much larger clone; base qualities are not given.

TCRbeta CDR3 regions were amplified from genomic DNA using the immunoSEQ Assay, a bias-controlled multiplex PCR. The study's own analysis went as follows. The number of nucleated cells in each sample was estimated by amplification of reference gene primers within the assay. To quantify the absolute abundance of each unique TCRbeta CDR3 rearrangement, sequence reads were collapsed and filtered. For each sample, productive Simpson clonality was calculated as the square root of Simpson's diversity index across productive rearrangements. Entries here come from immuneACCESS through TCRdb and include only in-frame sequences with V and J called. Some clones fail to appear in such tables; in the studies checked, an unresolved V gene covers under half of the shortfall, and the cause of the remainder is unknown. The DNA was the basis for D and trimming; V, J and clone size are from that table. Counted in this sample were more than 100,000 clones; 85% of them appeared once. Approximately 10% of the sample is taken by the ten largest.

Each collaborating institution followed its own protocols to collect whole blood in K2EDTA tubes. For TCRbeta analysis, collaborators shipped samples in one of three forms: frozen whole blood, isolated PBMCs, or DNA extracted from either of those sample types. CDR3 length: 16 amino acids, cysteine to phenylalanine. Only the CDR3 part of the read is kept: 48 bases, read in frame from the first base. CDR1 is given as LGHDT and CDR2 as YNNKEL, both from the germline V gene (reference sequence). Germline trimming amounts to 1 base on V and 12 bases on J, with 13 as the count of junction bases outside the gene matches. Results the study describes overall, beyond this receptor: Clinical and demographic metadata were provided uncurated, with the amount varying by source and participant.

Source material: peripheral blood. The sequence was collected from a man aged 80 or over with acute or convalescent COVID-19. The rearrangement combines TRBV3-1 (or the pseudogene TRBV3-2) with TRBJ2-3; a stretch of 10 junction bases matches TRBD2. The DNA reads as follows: TGTGCCAGCAGCCAAGTCCAGCGGGGGGGCGGGGTCGGTCAGTATTTT. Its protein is CASSQVQRGGGVGQYF.